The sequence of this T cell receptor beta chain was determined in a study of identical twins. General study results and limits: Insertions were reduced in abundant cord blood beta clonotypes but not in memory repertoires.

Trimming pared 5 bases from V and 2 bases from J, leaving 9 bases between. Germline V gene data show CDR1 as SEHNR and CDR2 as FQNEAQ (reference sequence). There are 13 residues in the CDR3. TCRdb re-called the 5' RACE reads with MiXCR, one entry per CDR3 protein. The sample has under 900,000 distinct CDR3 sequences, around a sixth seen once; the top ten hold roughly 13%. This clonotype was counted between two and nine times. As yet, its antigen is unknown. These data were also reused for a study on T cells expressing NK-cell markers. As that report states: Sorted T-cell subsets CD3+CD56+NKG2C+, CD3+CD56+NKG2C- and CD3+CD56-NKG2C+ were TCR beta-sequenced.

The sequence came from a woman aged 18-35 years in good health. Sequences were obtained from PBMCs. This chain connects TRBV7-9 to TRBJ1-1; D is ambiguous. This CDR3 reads CASSPDYNTEAFF. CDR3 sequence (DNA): TGTGCCAGCAGCCCAGACTACAACACTGAAGCTTTCTTT. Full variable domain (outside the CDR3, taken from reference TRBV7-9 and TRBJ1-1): DTGVSQNPRHKITKRGQNVTFRCDPISEHNRLYWYRQTLGQGPEFLTYFQNEAQLEKSRLLSDRFSAERPKGSFSTLEIQRTEQGDSAMYLCASSPDYNTEAFFGQGTRLTVV.